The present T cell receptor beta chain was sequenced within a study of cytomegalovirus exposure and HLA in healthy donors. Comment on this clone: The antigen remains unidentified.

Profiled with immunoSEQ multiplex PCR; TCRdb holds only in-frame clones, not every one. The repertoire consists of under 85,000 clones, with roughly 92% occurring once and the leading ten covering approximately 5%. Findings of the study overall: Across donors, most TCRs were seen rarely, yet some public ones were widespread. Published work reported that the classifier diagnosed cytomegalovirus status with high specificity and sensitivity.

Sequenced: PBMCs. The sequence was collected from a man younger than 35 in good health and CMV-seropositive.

CDR3 sequence reads: CASGGLAGGPYNEQFF. CDR3 nucleotides: TGTGCCAGTGGCGGACTAGCGGGAGGACCCTACAATGAGCAGTTCTTC. This rearrangement joins TRBV19 to TRBJ2-1; 14 bases map to TRBD2. V shed 8 bases and J 2 bases; nucleotides not matched to a gene: 5. Germline CDR1 is LNHDA and CDR2 is SQIVND (reference sequence). This CDR3 spans 16 amino acids.